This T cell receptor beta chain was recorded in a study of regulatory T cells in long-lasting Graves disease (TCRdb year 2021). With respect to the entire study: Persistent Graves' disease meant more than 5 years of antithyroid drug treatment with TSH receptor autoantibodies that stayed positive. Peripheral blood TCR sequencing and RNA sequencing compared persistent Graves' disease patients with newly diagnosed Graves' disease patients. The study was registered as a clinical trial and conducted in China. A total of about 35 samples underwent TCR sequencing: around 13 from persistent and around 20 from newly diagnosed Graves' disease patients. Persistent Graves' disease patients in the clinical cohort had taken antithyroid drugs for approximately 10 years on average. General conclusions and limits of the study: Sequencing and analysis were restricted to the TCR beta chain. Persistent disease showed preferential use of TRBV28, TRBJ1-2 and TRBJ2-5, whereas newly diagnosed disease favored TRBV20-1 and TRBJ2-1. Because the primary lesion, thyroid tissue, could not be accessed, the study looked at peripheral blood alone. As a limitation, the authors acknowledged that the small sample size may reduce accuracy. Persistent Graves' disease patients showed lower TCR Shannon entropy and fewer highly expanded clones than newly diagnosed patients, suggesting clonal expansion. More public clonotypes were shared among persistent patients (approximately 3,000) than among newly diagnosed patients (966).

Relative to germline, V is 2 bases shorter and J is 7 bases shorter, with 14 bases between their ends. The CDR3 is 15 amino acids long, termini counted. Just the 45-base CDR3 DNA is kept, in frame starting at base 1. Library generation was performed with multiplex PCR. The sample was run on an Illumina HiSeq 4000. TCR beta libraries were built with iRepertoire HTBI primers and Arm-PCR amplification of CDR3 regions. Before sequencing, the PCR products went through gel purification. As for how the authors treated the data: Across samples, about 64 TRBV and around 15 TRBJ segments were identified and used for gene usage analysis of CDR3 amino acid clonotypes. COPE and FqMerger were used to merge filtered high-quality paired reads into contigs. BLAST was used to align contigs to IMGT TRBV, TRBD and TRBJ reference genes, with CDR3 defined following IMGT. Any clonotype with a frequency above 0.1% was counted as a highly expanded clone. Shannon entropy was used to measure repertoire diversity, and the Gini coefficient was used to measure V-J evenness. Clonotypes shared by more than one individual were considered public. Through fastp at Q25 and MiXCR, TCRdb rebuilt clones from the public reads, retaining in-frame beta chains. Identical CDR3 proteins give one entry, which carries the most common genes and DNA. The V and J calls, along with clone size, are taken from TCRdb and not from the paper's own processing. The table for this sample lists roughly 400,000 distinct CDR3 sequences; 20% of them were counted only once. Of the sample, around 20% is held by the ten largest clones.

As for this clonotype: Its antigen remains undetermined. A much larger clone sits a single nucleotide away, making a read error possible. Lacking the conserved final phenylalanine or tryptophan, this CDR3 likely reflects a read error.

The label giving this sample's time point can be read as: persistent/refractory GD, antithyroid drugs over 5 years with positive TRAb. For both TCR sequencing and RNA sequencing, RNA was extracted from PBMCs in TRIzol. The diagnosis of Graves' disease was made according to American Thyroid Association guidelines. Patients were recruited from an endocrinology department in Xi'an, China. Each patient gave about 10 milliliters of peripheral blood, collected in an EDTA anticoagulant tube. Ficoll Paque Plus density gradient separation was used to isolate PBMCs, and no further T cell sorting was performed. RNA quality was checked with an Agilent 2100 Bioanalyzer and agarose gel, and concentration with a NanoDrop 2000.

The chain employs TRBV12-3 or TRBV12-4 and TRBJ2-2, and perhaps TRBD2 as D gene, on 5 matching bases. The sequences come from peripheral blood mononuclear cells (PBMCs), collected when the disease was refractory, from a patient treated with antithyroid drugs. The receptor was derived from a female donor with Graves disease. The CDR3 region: CASSLTGLVGGELFL. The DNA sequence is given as TGTGCCAGCAGTTTAACGGGGTTGGTCGGCGGGGAGCTGTTTCTT.